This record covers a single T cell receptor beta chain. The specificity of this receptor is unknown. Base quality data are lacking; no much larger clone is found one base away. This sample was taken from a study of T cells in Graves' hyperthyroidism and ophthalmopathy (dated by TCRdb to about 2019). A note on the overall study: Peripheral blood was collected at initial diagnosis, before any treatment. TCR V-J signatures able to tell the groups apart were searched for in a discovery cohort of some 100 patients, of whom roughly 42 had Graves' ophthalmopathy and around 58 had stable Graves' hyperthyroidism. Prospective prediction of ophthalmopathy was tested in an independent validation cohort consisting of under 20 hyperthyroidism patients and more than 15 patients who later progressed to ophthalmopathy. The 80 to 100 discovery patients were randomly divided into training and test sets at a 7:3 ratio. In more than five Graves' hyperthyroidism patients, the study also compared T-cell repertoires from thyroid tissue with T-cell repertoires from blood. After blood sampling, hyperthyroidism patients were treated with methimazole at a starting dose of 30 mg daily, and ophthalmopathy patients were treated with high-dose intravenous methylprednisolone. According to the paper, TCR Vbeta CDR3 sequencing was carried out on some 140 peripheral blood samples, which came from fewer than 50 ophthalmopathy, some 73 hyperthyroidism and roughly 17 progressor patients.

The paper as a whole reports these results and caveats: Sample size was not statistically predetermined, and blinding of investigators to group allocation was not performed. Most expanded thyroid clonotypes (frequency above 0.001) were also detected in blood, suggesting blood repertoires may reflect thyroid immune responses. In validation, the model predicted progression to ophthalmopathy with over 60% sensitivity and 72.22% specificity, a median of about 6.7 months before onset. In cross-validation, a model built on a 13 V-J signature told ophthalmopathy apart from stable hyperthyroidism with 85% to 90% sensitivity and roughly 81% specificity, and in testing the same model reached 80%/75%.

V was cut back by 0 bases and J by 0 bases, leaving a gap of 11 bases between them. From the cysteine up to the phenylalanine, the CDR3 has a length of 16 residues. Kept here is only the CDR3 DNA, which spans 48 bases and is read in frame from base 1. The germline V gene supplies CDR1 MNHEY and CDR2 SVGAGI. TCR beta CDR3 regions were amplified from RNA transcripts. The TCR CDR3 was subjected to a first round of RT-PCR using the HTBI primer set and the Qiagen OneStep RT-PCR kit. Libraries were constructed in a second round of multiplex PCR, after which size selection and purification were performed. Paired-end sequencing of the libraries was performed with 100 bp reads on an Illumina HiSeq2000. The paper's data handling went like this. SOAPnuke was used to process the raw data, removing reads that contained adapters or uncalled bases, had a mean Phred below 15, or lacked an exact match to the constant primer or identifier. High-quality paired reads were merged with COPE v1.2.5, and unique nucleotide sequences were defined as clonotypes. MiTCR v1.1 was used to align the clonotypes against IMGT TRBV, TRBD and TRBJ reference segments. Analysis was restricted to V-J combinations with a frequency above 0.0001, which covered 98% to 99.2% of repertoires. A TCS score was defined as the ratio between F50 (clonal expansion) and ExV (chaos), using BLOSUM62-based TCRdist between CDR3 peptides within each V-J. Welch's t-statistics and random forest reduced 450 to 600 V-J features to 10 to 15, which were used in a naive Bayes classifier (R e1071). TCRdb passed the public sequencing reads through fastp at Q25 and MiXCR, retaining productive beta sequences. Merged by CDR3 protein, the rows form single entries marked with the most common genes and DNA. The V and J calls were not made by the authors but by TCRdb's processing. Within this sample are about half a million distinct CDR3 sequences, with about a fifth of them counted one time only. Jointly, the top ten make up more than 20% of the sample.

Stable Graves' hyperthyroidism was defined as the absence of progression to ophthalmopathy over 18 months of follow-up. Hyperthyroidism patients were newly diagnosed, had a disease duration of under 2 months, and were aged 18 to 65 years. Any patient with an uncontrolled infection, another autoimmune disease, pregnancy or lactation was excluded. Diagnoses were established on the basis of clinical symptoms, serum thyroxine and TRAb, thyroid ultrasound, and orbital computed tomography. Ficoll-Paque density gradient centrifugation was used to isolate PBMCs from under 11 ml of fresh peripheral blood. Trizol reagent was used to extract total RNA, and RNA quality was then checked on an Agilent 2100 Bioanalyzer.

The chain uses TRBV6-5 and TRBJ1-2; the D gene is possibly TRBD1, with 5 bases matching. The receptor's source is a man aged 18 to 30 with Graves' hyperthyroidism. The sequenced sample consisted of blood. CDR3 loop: CASSYSGTDSNYGYTF. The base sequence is TGTGCCAGCAGTTACTCCGGGACGGACTCTAACTATGGCTACACCTTC.